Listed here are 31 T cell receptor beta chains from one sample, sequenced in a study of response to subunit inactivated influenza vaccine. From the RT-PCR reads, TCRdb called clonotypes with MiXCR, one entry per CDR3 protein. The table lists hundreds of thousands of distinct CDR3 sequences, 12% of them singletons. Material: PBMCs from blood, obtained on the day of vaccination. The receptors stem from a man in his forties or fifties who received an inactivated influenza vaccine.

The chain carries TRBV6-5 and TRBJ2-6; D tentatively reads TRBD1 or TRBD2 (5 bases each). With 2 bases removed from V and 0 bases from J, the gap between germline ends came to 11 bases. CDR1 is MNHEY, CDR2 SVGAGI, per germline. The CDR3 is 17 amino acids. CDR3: CASSYEGPSSGANVLTF. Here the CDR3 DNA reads TGTGCCAGCAGTTACGAGGGACCGAGCTCTGGGGCCAACGTCCTGACTTTC.

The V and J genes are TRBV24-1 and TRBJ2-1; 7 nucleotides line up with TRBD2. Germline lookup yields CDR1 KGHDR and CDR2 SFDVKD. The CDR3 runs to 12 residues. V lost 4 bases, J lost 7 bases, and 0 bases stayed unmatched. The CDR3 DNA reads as TGTGCCACCAGTGAGCGGGGGAATGAGCAGTTCTTC. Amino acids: CATSERGNEQFF.

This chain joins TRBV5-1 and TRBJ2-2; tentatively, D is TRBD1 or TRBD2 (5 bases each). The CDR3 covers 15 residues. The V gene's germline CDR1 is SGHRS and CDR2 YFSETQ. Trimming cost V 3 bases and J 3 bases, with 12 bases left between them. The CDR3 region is CASSSSGPYTGELFF. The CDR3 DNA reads TGCGCCAGCAGCTCCTCGGGACCCTACACCGGGGAGCTGTTTTTT.

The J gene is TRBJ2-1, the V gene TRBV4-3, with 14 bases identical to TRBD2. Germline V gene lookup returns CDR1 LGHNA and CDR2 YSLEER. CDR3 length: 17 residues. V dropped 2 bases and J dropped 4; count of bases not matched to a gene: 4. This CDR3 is CASSQQGLAGGYNEQFF. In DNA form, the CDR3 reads TGCGCCAGCAGCCAACAAGGACTAGCGGGGGGTTACAATGAGCAGTTCTTC.

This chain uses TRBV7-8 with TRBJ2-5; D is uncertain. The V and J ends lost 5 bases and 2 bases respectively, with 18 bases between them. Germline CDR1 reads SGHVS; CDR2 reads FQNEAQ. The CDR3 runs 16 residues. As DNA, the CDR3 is TGTGCCAGCAGCCCATCTTGGCAACACCCTCAAGAGACCCAGTACTTC. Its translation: CASSPSWQHPQETQYF.

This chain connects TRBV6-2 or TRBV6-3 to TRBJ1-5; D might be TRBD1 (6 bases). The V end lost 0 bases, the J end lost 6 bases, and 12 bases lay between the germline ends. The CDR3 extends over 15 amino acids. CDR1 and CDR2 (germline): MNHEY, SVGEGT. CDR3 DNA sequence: TGTGCCAGCAGTTACTCGAGGGGGAATGGTCAGCCCCAGCATTTT. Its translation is CASSYSRGNGQPQHF.

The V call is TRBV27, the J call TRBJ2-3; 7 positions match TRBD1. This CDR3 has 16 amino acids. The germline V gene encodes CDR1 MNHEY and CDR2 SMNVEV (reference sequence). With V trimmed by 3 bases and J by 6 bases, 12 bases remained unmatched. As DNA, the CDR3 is TGTGCCAGCAGTTTCCTTGGACAGGTTGCTAGGGATACGCAGTATTTT. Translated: CASSFLGQVARDTQYF.

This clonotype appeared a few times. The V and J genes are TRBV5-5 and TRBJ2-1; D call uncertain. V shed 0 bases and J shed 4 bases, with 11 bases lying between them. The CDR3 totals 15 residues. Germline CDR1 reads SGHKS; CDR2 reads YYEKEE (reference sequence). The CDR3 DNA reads TGTGCCAGCAGCTTGGTCCCAGACTTTTACAATGAGCAGTTCTTC. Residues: CASSLVPDFYNEQFF.

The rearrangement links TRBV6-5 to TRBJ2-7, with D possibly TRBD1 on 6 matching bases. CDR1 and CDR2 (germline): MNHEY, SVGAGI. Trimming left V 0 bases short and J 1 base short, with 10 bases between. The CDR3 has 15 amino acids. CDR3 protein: CASSYSTGWSYEQYF. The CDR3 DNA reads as TGTGCCAGCAGTTACTCAACAGGGTGGTCCTACGAGCAGTACTTC.

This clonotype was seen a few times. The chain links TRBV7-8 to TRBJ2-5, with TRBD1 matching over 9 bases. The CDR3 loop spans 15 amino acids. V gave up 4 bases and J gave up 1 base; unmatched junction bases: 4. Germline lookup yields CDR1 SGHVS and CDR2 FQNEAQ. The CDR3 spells CASSWGTGIQETQYF. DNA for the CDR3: TGTGCCAGCAGCTGGGGGACAGGGATCCAAGAGACCCAGTACTTC.

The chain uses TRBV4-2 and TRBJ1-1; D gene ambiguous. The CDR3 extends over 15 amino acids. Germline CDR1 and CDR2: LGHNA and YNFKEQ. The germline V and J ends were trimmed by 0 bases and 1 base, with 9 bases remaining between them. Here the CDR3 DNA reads TGTGCCAGCAGCCAAGATCAAACACCGAACACTGAAGCTTTCTTT. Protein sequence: CASSQDQTPNTEAFF.

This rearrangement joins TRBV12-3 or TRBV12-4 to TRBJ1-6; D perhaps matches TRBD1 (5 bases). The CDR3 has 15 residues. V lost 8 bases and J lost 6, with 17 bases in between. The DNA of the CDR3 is TGTGCCAGCCGAGACCGGCAGGGAGCTAATTCACCCCTCCACTTT. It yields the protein CASRDRQGANSPLHF.

The CDR3 region is CASSEMGSTAYNEQFF. CDR3 nucleotides: TGTGCCAGCAGTGAAATGGGTTCGACAGCATACAATGAGCAGTTCTTC. The chain recombines TRBV6-1 with TRBJ2-1, with D perhaps TRBD1 (5 bases). CDR1 is MNHNS, CDR2 SASEGT, per germline. V gave up 2 bases and J gave up 4 bases, with 15 bases separating them. The CDR3 is 16 residues long.

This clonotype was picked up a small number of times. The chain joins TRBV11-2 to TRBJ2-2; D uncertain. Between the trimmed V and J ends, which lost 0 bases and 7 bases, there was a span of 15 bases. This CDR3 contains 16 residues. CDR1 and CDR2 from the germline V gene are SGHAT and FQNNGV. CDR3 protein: CASSLDRFPNGGELFF. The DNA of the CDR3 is TGTGCCAGCAGCTTAGATCGGTTCCCCAACGGCGGGGAGCTGTTTTTT.

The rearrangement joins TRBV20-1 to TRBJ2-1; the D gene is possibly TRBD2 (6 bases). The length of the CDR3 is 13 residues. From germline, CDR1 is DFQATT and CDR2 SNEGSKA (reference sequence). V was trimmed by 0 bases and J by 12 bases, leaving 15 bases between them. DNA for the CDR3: TGCAGTGCTAGAGAGCCTGGGGTGGGGGGGCAGTTCTTC. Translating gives CSAREPGVGGQFF.

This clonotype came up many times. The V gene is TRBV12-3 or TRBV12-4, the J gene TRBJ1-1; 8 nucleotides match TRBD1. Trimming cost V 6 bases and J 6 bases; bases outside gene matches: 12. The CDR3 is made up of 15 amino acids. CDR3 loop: CASRTTGAAWAEAFF. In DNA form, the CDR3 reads TGTGCCAGCAGGACGACAGGGGCAGCGTGGGCTGAAGCTTTCTTT.

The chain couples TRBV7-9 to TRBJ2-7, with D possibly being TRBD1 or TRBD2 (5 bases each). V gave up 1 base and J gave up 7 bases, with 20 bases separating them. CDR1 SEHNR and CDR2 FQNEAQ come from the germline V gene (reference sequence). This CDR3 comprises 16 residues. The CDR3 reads CASSLDMGPKGLEQYF. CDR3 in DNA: TGTGCCAGCAGCTTAGATATGGGACCAAAAGGGCTGGAGCAGTACTTC.

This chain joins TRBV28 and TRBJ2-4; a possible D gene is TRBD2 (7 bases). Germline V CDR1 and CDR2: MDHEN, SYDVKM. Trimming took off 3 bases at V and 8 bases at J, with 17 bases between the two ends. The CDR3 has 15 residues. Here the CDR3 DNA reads TGTGCCAGCAGTTTTGGGGGGGCAGGTTCGGACATTCAGTACTTC. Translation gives CASSFGGAGSDIQYF.

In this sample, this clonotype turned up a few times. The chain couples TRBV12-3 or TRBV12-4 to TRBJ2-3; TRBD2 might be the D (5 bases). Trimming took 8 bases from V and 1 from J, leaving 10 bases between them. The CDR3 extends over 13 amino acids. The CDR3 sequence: CASVGVGTDTQYF. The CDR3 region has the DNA TGTGCCAGCGTCGGGGTGGGCACAGATACGCAGTATTTT.

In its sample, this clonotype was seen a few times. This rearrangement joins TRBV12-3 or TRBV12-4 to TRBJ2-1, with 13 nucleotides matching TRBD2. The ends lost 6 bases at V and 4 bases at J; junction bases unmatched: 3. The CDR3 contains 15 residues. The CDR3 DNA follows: TGTGCCAGCAGGGGGACTAGCGGGGATTACAATGAGCAGTTCTTC. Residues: CASRGTSGDYNEQFF.

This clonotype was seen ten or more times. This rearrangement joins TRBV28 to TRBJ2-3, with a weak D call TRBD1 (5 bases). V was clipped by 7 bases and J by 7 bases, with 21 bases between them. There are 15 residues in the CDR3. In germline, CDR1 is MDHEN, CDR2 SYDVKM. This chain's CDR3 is CASTLGQASMHTQYF. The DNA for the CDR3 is TGTGCCAGCACCCTGGGGCAGGCGTCGATGCATACGCAGTATTTT. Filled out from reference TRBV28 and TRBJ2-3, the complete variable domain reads DVKVTQSSRYLVKRTGEKVFLECVQDMDHENMFWYRQDPGLGLRLIYFSYDVKMKEKGDIPEGYSVSREKKERFSLILESASTNQTSMYLCASTLGQASMHTQYFGPGTRLTVL.

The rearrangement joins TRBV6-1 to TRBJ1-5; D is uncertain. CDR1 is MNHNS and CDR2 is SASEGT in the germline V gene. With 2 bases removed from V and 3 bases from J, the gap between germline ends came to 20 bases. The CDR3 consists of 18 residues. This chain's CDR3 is CASSENFLTGKANQPQHF. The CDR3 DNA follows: TGTGCCAGCAGTGAAAACTTTTTGACGGGAAAGGCCAATCAGCCCCAGCATTTT.

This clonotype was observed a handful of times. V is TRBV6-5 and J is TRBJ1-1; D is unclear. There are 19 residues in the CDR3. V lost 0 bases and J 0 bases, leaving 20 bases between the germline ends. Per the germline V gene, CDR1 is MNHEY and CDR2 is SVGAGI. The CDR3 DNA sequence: TGTGCCAGCAGTTACTCGATGGGCAGATCTCGCCCCTTGAACACTGAAGCTTTCTTT. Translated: CASSYSMGRSRPLNTEAFF.

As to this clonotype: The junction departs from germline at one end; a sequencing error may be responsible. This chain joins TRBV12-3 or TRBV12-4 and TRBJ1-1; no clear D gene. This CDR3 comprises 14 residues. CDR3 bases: TGTGCCAGCAGCTTAGACGGGCGGAACACTGAAGCTTTCTTT. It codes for CASSLDGRNTEAFF.

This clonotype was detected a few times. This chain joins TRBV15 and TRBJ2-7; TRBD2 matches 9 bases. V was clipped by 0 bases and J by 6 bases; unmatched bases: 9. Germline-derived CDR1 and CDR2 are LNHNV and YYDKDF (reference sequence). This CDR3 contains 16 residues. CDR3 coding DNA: TGTGCCACCAGCAGAGATGCGGGGGGGGCCTGGAGCGAGCAGTACTTC. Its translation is CATSRDAGGAWSEQYF.

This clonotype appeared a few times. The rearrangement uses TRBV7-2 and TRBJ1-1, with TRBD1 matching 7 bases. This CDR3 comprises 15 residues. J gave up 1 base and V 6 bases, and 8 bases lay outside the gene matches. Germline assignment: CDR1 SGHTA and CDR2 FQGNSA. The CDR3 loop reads CASRMQGVGNTEAFF. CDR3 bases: TGTGCCAGCAGAATGCAGGGGGTCGGGAACACTGAAGCTTTCTTT.

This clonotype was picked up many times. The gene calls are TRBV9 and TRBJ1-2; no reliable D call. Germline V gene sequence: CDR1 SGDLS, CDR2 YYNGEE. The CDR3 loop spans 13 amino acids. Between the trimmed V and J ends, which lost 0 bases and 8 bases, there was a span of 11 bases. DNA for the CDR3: TGTGCCAGCAGCGTAGTCACCGCCGTCGGCTACACCTTC. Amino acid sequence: CASSVVTAVGYTF.

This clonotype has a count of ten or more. The CDR3 DNA sequence: TGTGCCAGCAGCCTTCCGGGGGCGGCCCAGCCCCAGCATTTT. This codes for CASSLPGAAQPQHF. V is TRBV6-2 or TRBV6-3 and J is TRBJ1-5, with D maybe TRBD1 (6 bases). Germline V gives CDR1 MNHEY, CDR2 SVGEGT. This CDR3 spans 14 amino acids. Trimming shortened V by 6 bases and J by 7 bases, and 16 bases separated the two germline ends.

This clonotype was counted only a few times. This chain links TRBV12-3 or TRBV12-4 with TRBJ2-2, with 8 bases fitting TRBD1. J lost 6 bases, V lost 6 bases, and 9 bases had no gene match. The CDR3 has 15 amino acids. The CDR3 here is CASRRTGGPAGELFF. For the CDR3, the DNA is TGTGCCAGCAGACGTACAGGGGGTCCTGCCGGGGAGCTGTTTTTT.

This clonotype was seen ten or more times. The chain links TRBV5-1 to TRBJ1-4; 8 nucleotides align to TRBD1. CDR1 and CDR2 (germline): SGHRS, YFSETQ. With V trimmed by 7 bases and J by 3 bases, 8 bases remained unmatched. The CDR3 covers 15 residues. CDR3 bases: TGCGCCAGCTCCGGACAGGGCTCGGCTAATGAAAAACTGTTTTTT. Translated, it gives CASSGQGSANEKLFF. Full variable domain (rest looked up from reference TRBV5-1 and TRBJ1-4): KAGVTQTPRYLIKTRGQQVTLSCSPISGHRSVSWYQQTPGQGLQFLFEYFSETQRNKGNFPGRFSGRQFSNSRSEMNVSTLELGDSALYLCASSGQGSANEKLFFGSGTQLSVL.

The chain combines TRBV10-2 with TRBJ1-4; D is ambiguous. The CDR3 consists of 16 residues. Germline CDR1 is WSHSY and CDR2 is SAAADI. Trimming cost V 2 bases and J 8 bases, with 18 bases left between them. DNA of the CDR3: TGCGCCAGCAGTGAGAATATCGACCGGATGGGGGAAAAACTGTTTTTT. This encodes CASSENIDRMGEKLFF.